The sequence of this T cell receptor (beta chain) was determined in a study of T cell responses to AZD1222 COVID-19 vaccine. Study-level points and caveats: Among AZD1222 vaccinees, only six or seven were seropositive at baseline. White British people made up most donors, females outnumbered males, and clonal diversity was possibly underestimated. Per reports, nearly half of all spike-specific TCRs target regions that are unmutated in variants.

Measured with immunoSEQ multiplex PCR; TCRdb has only the in-frame clones, and not every one. The sample holds about 100,000 clones, roughly 90% seen once. CDR1 MNHEY and CDR2 SVGEGT come from the germline V gene. The CDR3 runs to 11 residues. Trimming shortened V by 1 base and J by 6 bases, and 4 bases separated the two germline ends. In regard to this clone: What it binds is unknown.

Sample: peripheral blood, taken on day 0 of AZD1222 vaccination. This sequence was found in an adult in good health. The chain is built from TRBV6-2 or TRBV6-3 and TRBJ2-7, with D uncertain. The CDR3 here is CASSYWGEQYF. CDR3 nucleotides: TGTGCCAGCAGTTACTGGGGCGAGCAGTACTTC.